This T cell receptor beta chain was recovered during a study of shared clonotypes between healthy human individuals. General study results and limits: Lower generation probabilities were found for non-shared clonotypes than for those shared by all four donors.

The run depth of the assay was deep. Roughly 200 ng DNA, approximately 30,000 T cell genomes, went into each sorted-subset replicate PCR. Only in-frame clones appear in the TCRdb table, and some are missing; sequencing was by immunoSEQ multiplex PCR. The sample includes about 2.1 million clones, just under 95% of them seen just once. Notes on this clone: Antigen unknown.

Naive CD8 cells were CD45RO-negative, positively selected for CCR7, excluding terminally differentiated effector memory CD45RA+ cells. The receptor comes from a man in his late teens or twenties in good health. Some clones in this sample may be carry-over from other donors' samples. The sample consisted of naive CD8+ T cells from PBMCs.

CDR3 region: CASNRQGEETQYF. CDR3 DNA: TGCGCCAGCAACCGACAGGGGGAAGAGACCCAGTACTTC. The chain has TRBV4-3 and TRBJ2-5; TRBD1 agrees at 9 bases. V lost 7 bases to trimming and J lost 3 bases; unmatched junction nucleotides: 3. CDR3 length: 13 amino acids. Germline V gene data show CDR1 as LGHNA and CDR2 as YSLEER.